The rows below give T cell receptor beta chains drawn from one sample of a study of shared clonotypes between healthy human individuals. The table came from immunoSEQ multiplex PCR; TCRdb's copy has only in-frame clones and leaves some out. The sample records around 500,000 clones, 70% to 85% being singletons. Sample: PBMCs. Every receptor here comes from a woman aged 40 to 49 in good health. Some clones in this sample may be carry-over from other donors' samples. CDR3s leave out the opening cysteine and the closing phenylalanine or tryptophan. The order of the fields is CDR3 length, V gene, J gene, CDR3 protein.

cdr3_length: 14; v_call: TRBV27; j_call: TRBJ2-5; cdr3_aa: ASSSTKREGQETQY
cdr3_length: 13; v_call: TRBV7-9; j_call: TRBJ2-2; cdr3_aa: ASSLVGLRTGELF
cdr3_length: 10; v_call: TRBV28; j_call: TRBJ2-7; cdr3_aa: AIAKDPDEQY
cdr3_length: 15; v_call: TRBV11-1; j_call: TRBJ2-3; cdr3_aa: ASSSQASGSVPDTQY
cdr3_length: 12; v_call: TRBV2; j_call: TRBJ1-2; cdr3_aa: ASRAPGQIYGYT
cdr3_length: 14; v_call: TRBV18; j_call: TRBJ2-3; cdr3_aa: ASSPQPPLGADTQY
cdr3_length: 11; v_call: TRBV19; j_call: TRBJ1-4; cdr3_aa: ASSPRVWEKLF
cdr3_length: 13; v_call: TRBV7-9; j_call: TRBJ1-1; cdr3_aa: ASSPTDTFNTEAF
cdr3_length: 12; v_call: TRBV21-1; j_call: TRBJ1-1; cdr3_aa: ASSKGRGSTEAF
cdr3_length: 13; v_call: TRBV7-9; j_call: TRBJ2-1; cdr3_aa: ASSLGLAGAVEQF
cdr3_length: 12; v_call: TRBV2; j_call: TRBJ2-7; cdr3_aa: ASRIRGQSYEQY
cdr3_length: 13; v_call: TRBV29-1; j_call: TRBJ1-1; cdr3_aa: SVGDSGTVGTEAF
cdr3_length: 13; v_call: TRBV9; j_call: TRBJ2-7; cdr3_aa: ASSVGGTRDYEQY
cdr3_length: 13; v_call: TRBV2; j_call: TRBJ2-2; cdr3_aa: ASSDQLTITGELF
cdr3_length: 13; v_call: TRBV7-9; j_call: TRBJ1-4; cdr3_aa: ASSLEAGRGEKLF
cdr3_length: 11; v_call: TRBV5-1; j_call: TRBJ2-5; cdr3_aa: ASSLEGRETQY
cdr3_length: 9; v_call: TRBV10-3; j_call: TRBJ1-1; cdr3_aa: AISDSTEAF
cdr3_length: 11; v_call: TRBV29-1; j_call: TRBJ1-1; cdr3_aa: SAIEYTDTEAF
cdr3_length: 11; v_call: TRBV30; j_call: TRBJ1-1; cdr3_aa: AESTGPGTEAF
cdr3_length: 10; v_call: TRBV2; j_call: TRBJ2-1; cdr3_aa: ASSQDEGGPF
cdr3_length: 9; v_call: TRBV20-1; j_call: TRBJ1-1; cdr3_aa: SASSYTEAF
cdr3_length: 11; v_call: TRBV5-8; j_call: TRBJ2-7; cdr3_aa: ASSFRGSYEQY
cdr3_length: 9; v_call: TRBV19; j_call: TRBJ1-1; cdr3_aa: ASSQNTEAF
cdr3_length: 11; v_call: TRBV5-6; j_call: TRBJ2-3; cdr3_aa: ASSGTGTDTQY
cdr3_length: 14; v_call: TRBV19; j_call: TRBJ1-2; cdr3_aa: ASRGQGGDSYYGYT
cdr3_length: 11; v_call: TRBV21-1; j_call: TRBJ2-7; cdr3_aa: ASSMETTYEQY
cdr3_length: 11; v_call: TRBV2; j_call: TRBJ2-5; cdr3_aa: ASRQDQGETQY
cdr3_length: 11; v_call: TRBV28; j_call: TRBJ2-7; cdr3_aa: AVRGDSSYEQY
cdr3_length: 14; v_call: TRBV13; j_call: TRBJ2-5; cdr3_aa: ASTTGGSWGQETQY
cdr3_length: 14; v_call: TRBV5-5; j_call: TRBJ2-2; cdr3_aa: ASSPRGGRMVGELF